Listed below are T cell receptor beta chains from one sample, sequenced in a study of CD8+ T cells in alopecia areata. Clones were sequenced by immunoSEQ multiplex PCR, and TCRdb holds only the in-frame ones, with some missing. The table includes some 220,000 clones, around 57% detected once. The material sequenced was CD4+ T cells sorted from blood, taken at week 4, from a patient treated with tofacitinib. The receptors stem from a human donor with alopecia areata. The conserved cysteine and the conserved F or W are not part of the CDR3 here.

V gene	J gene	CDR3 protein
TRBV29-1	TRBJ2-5	SVDRGGETQY
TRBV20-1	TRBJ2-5	SARLGETQY
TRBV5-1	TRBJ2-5	ASSLTRKEETQY
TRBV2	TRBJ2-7	ASRELRLAGGKEQY
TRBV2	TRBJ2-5	ASSSGTGGLRETQY
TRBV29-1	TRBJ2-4	SVSTRTRNIQY
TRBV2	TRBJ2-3	ASSGDLDTDTQY
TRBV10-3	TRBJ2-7	AIAGRGSAYEQY
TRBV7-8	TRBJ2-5	ASSLAGLEKRTQY
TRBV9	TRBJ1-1	ASSVDGTGKTEAF
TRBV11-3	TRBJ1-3	ASSPGQGPGNTIY